This T cell receptor (beta chain) originates from a study of OX40 agonist ivuxolimab in advanced cancers. For the study at large: Ivuxolimab, an antibody that agonizes OX40 (CD134), was administered to the patients. General study findings and limits: The work left the antigen specificity of expanded peripheral T cells undetermined.

The CDR3 is made up of 17 amino acids. V shed 0 bases and J 0 bases; nucleotides not matched to a gene: 6. Germline CDR1 is SGHRS and CDR2 is YFSETQ. Some clones are missing from TCRdb's copy, which holds only in-frame ones; the method was immunoSEQ multiplex PCR. Of over 85,000 clones listed, about 80% are singletons. For this clone: Its target is unknown.

The TCR was taken from an adult with an advanced solid tumor such as melanoma, head and neck, liver or kidney cancer. This specimen was CD4+ or CD8+ T cells sorted from blood, taken in a trial of the OX40 agonist ivuxolimab. The chain couples TRBV5-1 to TRBJ1-3; 7 bases are a match to TRBD1. CDR3 region: CASSLGDDRASGNTIYF. In nucleotides, the CDR3 is TGCGCCAGCAGCTTGGGGGATGACAGGGCCTCTGGAAACACCATATATTTT.